These 14 T cell receptor beta chains came from one sample sequenced in a study of vaccination and CD4 T cells after COVID-19. As to treatment: roughly ten-day PBMC culture with coronavirus spike peptide pools or control peptides (ViraFEST assay). Oncomine TCR Beta short-read sequencing was applied to DNA from cultured CD4+ T cells. TCRdb itself ran the PCR reads through MiXCR, one entry per CDR3 protein. The sample records over 8,500 distinct CDR3 sequences, 65% to 70% being singletons. These receptors have no identified antigens. This material consisted of CD4+ T cells from blood, cultured in vitro, taken before SARS-CoV-2 vaccination. The receptors derive from a human donor who had recovered from COVID-19.

The gene calls are TRBV5-6 and TRBJ1-5, with D perhaps matching TRBD1 (5 bases). V was pared by 6 bases and J by 3 bases, with 13 bases between. CDR3 length: 14 residues. Germline V gene sequence: CDR1 SGHDT, CDR2 YYEEEE. The CDR3 sequence is CASTRGGYNQPQHF. In DNA form, the CDR3 reads TGTGCCAGCACCCGGGGGGGTTACAATCAGCCCCAGCATTTT. Combining the CDR3 with reference TRBV5-6 and TRBJ1-5 gives the whole variable domain DAGVTQSPTHLIKTRGQQVTLRCSPKSGHDTVSWYQQALGQGPQFIFQYYEEEERQRGNFPDRFSGHQFPNYSSELNVNALLLGDSALYLCASTRGGYNQPQHFGDGTRLSIL.

This clonotype was counted a single time. This chain uses TRBV4-3 with TRBJ1-6; 7 bases are shared with TRBD1. In germline, CDR1 is LGHNA, CDR2 YSLEER. The CDR3 is made up of 16 amino acids. The J segment lost 5 bases and the V segment lost 0 bases, leaving 4 bases of the junction unmatched. For the CDR3, the DNA is TGCGCCAGCAGCCAAGAGGGGACAGCAAATAATTCACCCCTCCACTTT. This gives the protein CASSQEGTANNSPLHF.

The chain uses TRBV20-1 and TRBJ2-3, with 8 bases aligning to TRBD1. V lost 1 base, J lost 3 bases, and 9 bases stayed unmatched. The CDR3 has 16 residues. CDR1 is DFQATT, CDR2 SNEGSKA, per germline (reference sequence). CDR3 in amino acids: CSARAETGAKTDTQYF. CDR3 DNA sequence: TGCAGTGCTAGAGCAGAGACAGGGGCGAAAACAGATACGCAGTATTTT.

The sample holds one count of this clonotype. The rearrangement links TRBV29-1 to TRBJ1-2; D gene uncertain. The CDR3 sequence is 14 residues long. Germline lookup yields CDR1 SQVTM and CDR2 ANQGSEA. V lost 2 bases to trimming and J lost 1 base, with 11 bases between them. DNA of the CDR3: TGCAGCGTTGAACTACAGACGGATAACTATGGCTACACCTTC. Translated, it gives CSVELQTDNYGYTF.

This clonotype was counted a single time. The J gene is TRBJ1-2, the V gene TRBV7-2; D might be TRBD1 (5 bases). This CDR3 contains 13 residues. Germline V gives CDR1 SGHTA, CDR2 FQGNSA. The V and J ends lost 4 bases and 7 bases respectively, with 13 bases between them. The CDR3 DNA is TGTGCCAGCAGCTCAAGGGGAAATAGTGGCTACACCTTC. The encoded protein is CASSSRGNSGYTF.

The chain has TRBV12-3 or TRBV12-4 and TRBJ1-1, with D tentatively TRBD1 (5 bases). The CDR3 is 13 amino acids. Trimming stripped 5 bases from V and 3 bases from J, with 10 bases between. Here the CDR3 DNA reads TGTGCCAGCAGTAACGGCAGGGACACTGAAGCTTTCTTT. Its translation: CASSNGRDTEAFF.

This clonotype was detected a few times. This chain joins TRBV7-9 and TRBJ2-2; 7 bases map to TRBD2. Germline CDR1 is SEHNR and CDR2 is FQNEAQ (reference sequence). Trimming removed 5 bases from V and 3 bases from J; junction bases left unmatched: 9. This CDR3 comprises 16 residues. The CDR3 reads CASSLGLADYTGELFF. The CDR3 region has the DNA TGTGCCAGCAGCCTAGGCCTAGCGGACTACACCGGGGAGCTGTTTTTT.

V and J are TRBV7-2 and TRBJ2-5; TRBD2 is a possible D gene (6 bases). The CDR3 covers 15 residues. Germline V gives CDR1 SGHTA, CDR2 FQGNSA. The ends were cut back, 4 bases at V and 5 bases at J, with 17 bases in the middle. CDR3 region: CASSSRWEDRETQYF. Here the CDR3 DNA reads TGTGCCAGCAGCTCCCGTTGGGAGGACCGGGAGACCCAGTACTTC.

This chain links TRBV19 with TRBJ1-2, with a possible D match to TRBD1 (5 bases). This CDR3 contains 15 residues. V was clipped by 5 bases and J by 4 bases, with 17 bases between them. Per germline, CDR1 LNHDA and CDR2 SQIVND (reference sequence). The CDR3: CASSPIGADVYGYTF. The CDR3 nucleotides are TGTGCCAGTAGTCCGATAGGGGCAGACGTCTATGGCTACACCTTC.

V gene TRBV5-6 combines with J gene TRBJ1-6; perhaps TRBD1 as D (5 bases). This CDR3 has 13 residues. Per the germline V gene, CDR1 is SGHDT and CDR2 is YYEEEE. V was cut by 5 bases and J by 7 bases, with 10 bases left in between. Here the CDR3 reads CASSWRGNSPLHF. In DNA, the CDR3 is TGTGCCAGCAGTTGGCGGGGGAATTCACCCCTCCACTTT.

The chain recombines TRBV7-2 with TRBJ2-7, with D perhaps matching TRBD1 (6 bases). The ends were cut back, 5 bases at V and 4 bases at J, with 15 bases in the middle. The V gene's germline CDR1 is SGHTA and CDR2 FQGNSA. The CDR3 consists of 14 residues. The CDR3 loop is CASSRGGSAYEQYF. Here the CDR3 DNA reads TGTGCCAGCAGCCGAGGGGGATCCGCATACGAGCAGTACTTC.

The gene calls are TRBV5-6 and TRBJ1-2; no reliable D call. Germline V gene lookup returns CDR1 SGHDT and CDR2 YYEEEE. This CDR3 region has 12 residues. V lost 4 bases and J 5 bases, leaving 9 bases between the germline ends. The CDR3 reads CASSETSYGYTF. In nucleotides, the CDR3 is TGTGCCAGCAGCGAAACTTCGTATGGCTACACCTTC.

This chain joins TRBV6-1 and TRBJ2-5; D remains unclear. The CDR3 spans 13 residues. V dropped 7 bases and J dropped 3 bases, with 12 bases sitting between them. Germline V gene lookup returns CDR1 MNHNS and CDR2 SASEGT. This chain's CDR3 is CASIGFIEETQYF. Here the CDR3 DNA reads TGTGCCAGCATTGGGTTCATTGAAGAGACCCAGTACTTC.

The chain joins TRBV20-1 to TRBJ2-7; 10 nucleotides align to TRBD2. The CDR3 covers 16 residues. Germline assignment: CDR1 DFQATT and CDR2 SNEGSKA (reference sequence). J gave up 0 bases and V 0 bases, and 5 bases lay outside the gene matches. This chain's CDR3 is CSARDILAGASYEQYF. CDR3 coding DNA: TGCAGTGCTAGAGACATCCTAGCGGGAGCCTCCTACGAGCAGTACTTC.